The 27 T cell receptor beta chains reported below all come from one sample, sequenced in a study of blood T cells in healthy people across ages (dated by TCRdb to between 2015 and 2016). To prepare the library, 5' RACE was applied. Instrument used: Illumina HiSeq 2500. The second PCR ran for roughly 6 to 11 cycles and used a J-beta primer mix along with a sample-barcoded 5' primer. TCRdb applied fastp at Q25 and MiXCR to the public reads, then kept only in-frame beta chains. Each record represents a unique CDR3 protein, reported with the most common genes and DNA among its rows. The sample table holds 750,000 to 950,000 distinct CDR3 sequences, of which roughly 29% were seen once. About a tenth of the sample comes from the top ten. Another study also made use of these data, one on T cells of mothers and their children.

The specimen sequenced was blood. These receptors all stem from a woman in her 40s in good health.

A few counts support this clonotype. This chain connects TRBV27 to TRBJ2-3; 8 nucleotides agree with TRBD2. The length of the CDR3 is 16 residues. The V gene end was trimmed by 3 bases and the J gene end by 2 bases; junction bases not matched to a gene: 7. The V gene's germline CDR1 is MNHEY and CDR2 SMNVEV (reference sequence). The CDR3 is CASSFGGAGFTDTQYF. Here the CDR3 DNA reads TGTGCCAGCAGTTTCGGGGGGGCGGGTTTCACAGATACGCAGTATTTT.

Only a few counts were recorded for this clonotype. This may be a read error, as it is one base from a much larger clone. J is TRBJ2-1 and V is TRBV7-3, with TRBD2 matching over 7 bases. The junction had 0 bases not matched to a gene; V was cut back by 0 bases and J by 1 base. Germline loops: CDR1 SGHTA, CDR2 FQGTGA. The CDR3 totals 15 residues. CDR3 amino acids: CASSLTAGSYNEQFF. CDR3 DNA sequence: TGTGCCAGCAGCTTAACAGCGGGGTCCTACAATGAGCAGTTCTTC.

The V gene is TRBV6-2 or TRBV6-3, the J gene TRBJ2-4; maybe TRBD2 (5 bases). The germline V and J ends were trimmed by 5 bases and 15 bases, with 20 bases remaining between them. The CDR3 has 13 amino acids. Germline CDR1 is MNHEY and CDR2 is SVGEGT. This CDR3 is CASSKGGSYERYF. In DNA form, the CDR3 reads TGTGCCAGCAGTAAAGGAGGTTCCTACGAGCGGTACTTC.

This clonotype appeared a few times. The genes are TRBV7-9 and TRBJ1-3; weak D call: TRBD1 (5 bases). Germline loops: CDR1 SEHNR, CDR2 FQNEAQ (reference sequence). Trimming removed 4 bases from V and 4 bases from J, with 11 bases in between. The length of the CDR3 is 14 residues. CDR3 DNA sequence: TGTGCCAGCAGCTCCAGCGGGGGGGGAAACACCATATATTTT. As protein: CASSSSGGGNTIYF.

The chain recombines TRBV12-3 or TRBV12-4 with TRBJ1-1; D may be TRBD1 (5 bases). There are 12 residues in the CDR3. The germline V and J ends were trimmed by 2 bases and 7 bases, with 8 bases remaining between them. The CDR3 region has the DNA TGTGCCAGCAGTTTACAGAGGGGTGAAGCTTTCTTT. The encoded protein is CASSLQRGEAFF.

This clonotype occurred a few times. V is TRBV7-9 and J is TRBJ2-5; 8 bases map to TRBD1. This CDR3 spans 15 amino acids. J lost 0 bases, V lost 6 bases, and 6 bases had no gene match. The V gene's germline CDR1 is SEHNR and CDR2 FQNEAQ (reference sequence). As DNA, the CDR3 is TGTGCCAGCAGAGCGGACAGGGCAAACCAAGAGACCCAGTACTTC. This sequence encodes CASRADRANQETQYF.

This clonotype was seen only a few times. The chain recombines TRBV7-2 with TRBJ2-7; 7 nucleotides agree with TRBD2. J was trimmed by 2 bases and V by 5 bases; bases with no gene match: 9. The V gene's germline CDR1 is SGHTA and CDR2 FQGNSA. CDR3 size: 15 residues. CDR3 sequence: CASSQDGGNPYEQYF. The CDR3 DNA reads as TGTGCCAGCAGCCAGGACGGGGGGAATCCCTACGAGCAGTACTTC. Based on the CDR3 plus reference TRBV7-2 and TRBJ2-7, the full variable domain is GAGVSQSPSNKVTEKGKDVELRCDPISGHTALYWYRQSLGQGLEFLIYFQGNSAPDKSGLPSDRFSAERTGGSVSTLTIQRTQQEDSAVYLCASSQDGGNPYEQYFGPGTRLTVT.

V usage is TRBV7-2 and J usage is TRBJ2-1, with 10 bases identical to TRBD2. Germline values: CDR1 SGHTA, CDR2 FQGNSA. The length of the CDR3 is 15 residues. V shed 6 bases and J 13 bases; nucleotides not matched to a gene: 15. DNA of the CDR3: TGTGCCAGCAGGCCTTGGGACCGAGCGGGGGGGAGTCAGTTCTTC. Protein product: CASRPWDRAGGSQFF.

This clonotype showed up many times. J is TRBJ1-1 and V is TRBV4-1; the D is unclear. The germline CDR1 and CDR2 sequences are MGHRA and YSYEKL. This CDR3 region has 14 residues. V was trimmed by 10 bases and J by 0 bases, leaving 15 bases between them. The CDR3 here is CATSRGNMNTEAFF. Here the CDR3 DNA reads TGCGCCACCTCACGTGGCAACATGAACACTGAAGCTTTCTTT.

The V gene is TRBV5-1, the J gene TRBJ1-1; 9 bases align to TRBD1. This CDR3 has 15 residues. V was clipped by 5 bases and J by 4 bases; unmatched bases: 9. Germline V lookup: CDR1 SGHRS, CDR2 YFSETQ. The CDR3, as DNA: TGCGCCAGCAGTCCCGGGACAGGGCTTGGCACTGAAGCTTTCTTT. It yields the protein CASSPGTGLGTEAFF.

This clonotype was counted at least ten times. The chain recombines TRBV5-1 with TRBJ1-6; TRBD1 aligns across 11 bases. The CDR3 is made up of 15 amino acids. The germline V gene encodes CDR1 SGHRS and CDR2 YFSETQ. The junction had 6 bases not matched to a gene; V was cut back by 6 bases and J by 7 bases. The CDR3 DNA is TGCGCCAGCACCACAGGACAGGGGGCGAATTCACCCCTCCACTTT. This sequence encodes CASTTGQGANSPLHF.

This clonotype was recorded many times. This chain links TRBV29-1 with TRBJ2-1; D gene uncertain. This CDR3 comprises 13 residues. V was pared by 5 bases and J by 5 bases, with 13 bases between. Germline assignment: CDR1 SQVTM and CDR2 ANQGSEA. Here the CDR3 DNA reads TGCAGCGTTCGTCCGGTAATTAACAATGAGCAGTTCTTC. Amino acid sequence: CSVRPVINNEQFF.

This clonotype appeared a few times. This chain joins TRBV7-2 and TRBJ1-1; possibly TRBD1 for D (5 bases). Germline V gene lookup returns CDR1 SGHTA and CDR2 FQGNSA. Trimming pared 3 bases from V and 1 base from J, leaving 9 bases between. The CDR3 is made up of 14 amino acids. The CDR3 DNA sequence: TGTGCCAGCAGCTTCCAGGGCCGGAACACTGAAGCTTTCTTT. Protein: CASSFQGRNTEAFF. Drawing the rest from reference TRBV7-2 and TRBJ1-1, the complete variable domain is GAGVSQSPSNKVTEKGKDVELRCDPISGHTALYWYRQSLGQGLEFLIYFQGNSAPDKSGLPSDRFSAERTGGSVSTLTIQRTQQEDSAVYLCASSFQGRNTEAFFGQGTRLTVV.

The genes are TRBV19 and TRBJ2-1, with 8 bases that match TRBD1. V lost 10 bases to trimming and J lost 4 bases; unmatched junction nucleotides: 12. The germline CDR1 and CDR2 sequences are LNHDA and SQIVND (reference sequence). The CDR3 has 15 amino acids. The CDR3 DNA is TGTGCCACCCGAAAAACGGGACAGGCTTACAATGAGCAGTTCTTC. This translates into CATRKTGQAYNEQFF. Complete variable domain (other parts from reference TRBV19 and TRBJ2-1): DGGITQSPKYLFRKEGQNVTLSCEQNLNHDAMYWYRQDPGQGLRLIYYSQIVNDFQKGDIAEGYSVSREKKESFPLTVTSAQKNPTAFYLCATRKTGQAYNEQFFGPGTRLTVL.

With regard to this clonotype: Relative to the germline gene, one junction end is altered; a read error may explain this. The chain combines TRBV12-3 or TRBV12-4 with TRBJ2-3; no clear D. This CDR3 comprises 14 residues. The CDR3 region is CASSLSVNADMQYF. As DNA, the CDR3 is TGTGCCAGCAGTTTAAGCGTGAACGCAGATATGCAGTATTTT.

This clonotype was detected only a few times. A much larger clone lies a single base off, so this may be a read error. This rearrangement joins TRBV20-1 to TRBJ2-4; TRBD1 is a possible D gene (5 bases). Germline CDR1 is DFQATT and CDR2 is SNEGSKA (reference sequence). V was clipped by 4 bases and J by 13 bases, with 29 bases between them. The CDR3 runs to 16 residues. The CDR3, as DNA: TGCAGTGCTACAACCGACAGTATTTATTTAAACAATGAGCAGTACTTC. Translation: CSATTDSIYLNNEQYF.

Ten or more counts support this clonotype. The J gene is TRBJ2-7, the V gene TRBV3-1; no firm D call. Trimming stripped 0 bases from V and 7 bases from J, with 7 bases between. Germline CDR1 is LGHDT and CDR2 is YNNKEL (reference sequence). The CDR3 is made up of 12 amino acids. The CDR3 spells CASSQDVGEQYF. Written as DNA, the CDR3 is TGTGCCAGCAGCCAAGACGTTGGGGAGCAGTACTTC.

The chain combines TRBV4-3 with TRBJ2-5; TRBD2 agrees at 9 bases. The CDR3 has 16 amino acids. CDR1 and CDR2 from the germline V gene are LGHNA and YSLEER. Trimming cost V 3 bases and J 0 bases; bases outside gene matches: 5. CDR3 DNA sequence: TGCGCCAGCAGCCATAGACTAGCGGCGTACCAAGAGACCCAGTACTTC. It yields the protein CASSHRLAAYQETQYF.

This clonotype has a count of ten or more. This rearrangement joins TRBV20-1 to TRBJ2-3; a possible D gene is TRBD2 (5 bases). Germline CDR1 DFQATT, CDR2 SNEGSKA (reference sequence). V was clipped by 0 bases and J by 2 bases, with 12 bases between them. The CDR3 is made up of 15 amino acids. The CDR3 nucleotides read TGCAGTGCTAGAGATCGCGAGCGGTCCACAGATACGCAGTATTTT. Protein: CSARDRERSTDTQYF.

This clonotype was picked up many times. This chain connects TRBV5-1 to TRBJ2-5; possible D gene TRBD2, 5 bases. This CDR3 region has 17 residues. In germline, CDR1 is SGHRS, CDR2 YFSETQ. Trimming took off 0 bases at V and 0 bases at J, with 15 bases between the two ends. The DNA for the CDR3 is TGCGCCAGCAGCTTGGACGGGGTTTACTCAGACCAAGAGACCCAGTACTTC. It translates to CASSLDGVYSDQETQYF.

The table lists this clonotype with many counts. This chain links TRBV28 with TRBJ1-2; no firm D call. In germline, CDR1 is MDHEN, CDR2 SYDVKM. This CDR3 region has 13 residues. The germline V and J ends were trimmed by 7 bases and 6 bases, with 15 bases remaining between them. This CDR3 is CASKSSPEDGYTF. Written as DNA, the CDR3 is TGTGCCAGCAAAAGCTCACCGGAGGATGGCTACACCTTC.

The CDR3 here is CASSQRRNTEAFF. As DNA, the CDR3 is TGTGCCAGCAGCCAAAGAAGGAACACTGAAGCTTTCTTT. V gene TRBV11-2 combines with J gene TRBJ1-1; no clear D gene. Germline CDR1 is SGHAT and CDR2 is FQNNGV. The CDR3 is 13 amino acids. V lost 5 bases and J lost 1, with 8 bases in between.

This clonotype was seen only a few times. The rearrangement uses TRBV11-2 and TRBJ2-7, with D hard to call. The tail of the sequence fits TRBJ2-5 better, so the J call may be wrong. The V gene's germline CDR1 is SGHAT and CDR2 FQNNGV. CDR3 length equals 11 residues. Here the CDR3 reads CASSSLTTQYF. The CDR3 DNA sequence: TGTGCCAGCAGCTCCCTCACGACCCAGTACTTC.

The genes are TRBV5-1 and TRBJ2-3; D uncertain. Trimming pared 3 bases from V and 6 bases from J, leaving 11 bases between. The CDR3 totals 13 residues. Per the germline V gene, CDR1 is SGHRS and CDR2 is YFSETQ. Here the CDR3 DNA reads TGCGCCAGCAGCTCAACCTTTGCGGATACGCAGTATTTT. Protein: CASSSTFADTQYF.

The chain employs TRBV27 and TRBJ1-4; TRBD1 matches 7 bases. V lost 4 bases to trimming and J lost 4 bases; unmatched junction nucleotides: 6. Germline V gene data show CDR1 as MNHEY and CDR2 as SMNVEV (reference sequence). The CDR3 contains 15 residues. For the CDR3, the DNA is TGTGCCAGCAGTTCCCTTTACAGGGGTAATGAAAAACTGTTTTTT. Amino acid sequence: CASSSLYRGNEKLFF.

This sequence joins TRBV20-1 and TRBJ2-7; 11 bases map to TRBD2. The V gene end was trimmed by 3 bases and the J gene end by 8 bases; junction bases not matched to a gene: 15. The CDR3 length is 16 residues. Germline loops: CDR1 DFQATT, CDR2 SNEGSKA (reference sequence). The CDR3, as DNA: TGCAGTGCTAGGACCCGGACTAGCGGGCCCCTTTACAAGCAGTACTTC. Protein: CSARTRTSGPLYKQYF.

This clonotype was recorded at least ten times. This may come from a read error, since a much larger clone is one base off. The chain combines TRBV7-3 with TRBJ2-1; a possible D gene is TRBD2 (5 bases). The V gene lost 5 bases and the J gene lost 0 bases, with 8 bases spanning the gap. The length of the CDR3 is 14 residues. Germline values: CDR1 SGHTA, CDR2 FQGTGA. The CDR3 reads CASSPRDSYNEQFF. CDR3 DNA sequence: TGTGCCAGCAGCCCCCGGGACTCCTACAATGAGCAGTTCTTC.